Below are 12 T cell receptor beta chains sequenced from a single sample in a study of T cell clusters in autoimmune cytopenias. Multiplex touch-down PCR amplified TRB using TRB-A and TRB-B pools in one tube. TCRdb re-called the multiplex PCR reads; every CDR3 protein appears as one record, without DNA. This repertoire comprises just under 5,000 distinct CDR3 sequences; its ten largest clones make up over 45%. TRB amplification used 250 ng of peripheral blood genomic DNA. These same data were also listed under a study on T cell repertoires in aging, cancer and after chemotherapy.

Sequencing input: peripheral blood. The receptors were gathered from a human donor with chronic lymphocytic leukemia. The donor label of this sample is uncertain.

The V call is TRBV6-2 or TRBV6-3, the J call TRBJ2-1. This CDR3 comprises 11 residues. Germline CDR1 MNHEY, CDR2 SVGEGT. The CDR3 is CASSPSNEQFF.

Measured by frequency, this clonotype is medium-sized. J is TRBJ2-3 and V is TRBV11-3; TCRdb calls TRBD1, which cannot be checked without DNA. Germline CDR1 SGHNT, CDR2 YENEEA. The CDR3 loop spans 13 amino acids. This CDR3 reads CATRRGAADTQYF.

This clonotype ranks as medium-sized (0.01 to 0.1%) in terms of frequency. The chain recombines TRBV12-3 or TRBV12-4 with TRBJ1-5; absent DNA, TCRdb's TRBD1 call cannot be checked. The CDR3 has 16 residues. The CDR3 here is CASSPLRVGTNQPQHF.

The CDR3 protein is CAIGQGAGTEAFF. J is TRBJ1-1 and V is TRBV10-3; TCRdb's D call, TRBD1, is unchecked because there is no DNA. CDR3 length: 13 amino acids. Germline CDR1 reads ENHRY; CDR2 reads SYGVKD.

This clonotype is classed as medium-sized by frequency. The chain is built from TRBV6-1 and TRBJ2-1. The CDR3 loop spans 11 amino acids. In germline, CDR1 is MNHNS, CDR2 SASEGT. This CDR3 is CASSAYNEQFF.

Judged by frequency, this clonotype is medium-sized. The V call is TRBV6-2 or TRBV6-3, the J call TRBJ1-5. Germline V gene data show CDR1 as MNHEY and CDR2 as SVGEGT. The CDR3 consists of 13 residues. CDR3 sequence: CASSLRADQPQHF.

The rearrangement links TRBV11-2 to TRBJ1-6. This CDR3 contains 18 residues. Germline loops: CDR1 SGHAT, CDR2 FQNNGV. The CDR3 here is CASSAEIAQSSYNSPLHF.

This chain uses TRBV6-6 with TRBJ1-1. Germline V CDR1 and CDR2: MNHNY, SVGAGI (reference sequence). This CDR3 region has 14 residues. CDR3: CASSDGVWNTEAFF.

The V gene is TRBV4-2, the J gene TRBJ1-6. Germline values: CDR1 LGHNA, CDR2 YNFKEQ. This CDR3 is 14 amino acids long. The CDR3 is CASSQDTANSPLHF.

The CDR3 spells CARSGDRAYSNQPQHF. This sequence joins TRBV5-1 and TRBJ1-5; TCRdb gives TRBD1 as the D gene, but with no DNA this cannot be confirmed. Germline V CDR1 and CDR2: SGHRS, YFSETQ. This CDR3 region has 16 residues.

The chain has TRBV19 and TRBJ2-1. Germline V gene sequence: CDR1 LNHDA, CDR2 SQIVND (reference sequence). CDR3 length equals 14 residues. The CDR3 reads CASNRNDRINEQFF.

Frequency places this clonotype as medium-sized. V and J are TRBV15 and TRBJ2-5; TCRdb selects TRBD2, and the lack of DNA leaves this call unchecked. The CDR3 sequence is 17 residues long. Germline-derived CDR1 and CDR2 are LNHNV and YYDKDF (reference sequence). CDR3 amino acids: CATSRVLSGANQETQYF.